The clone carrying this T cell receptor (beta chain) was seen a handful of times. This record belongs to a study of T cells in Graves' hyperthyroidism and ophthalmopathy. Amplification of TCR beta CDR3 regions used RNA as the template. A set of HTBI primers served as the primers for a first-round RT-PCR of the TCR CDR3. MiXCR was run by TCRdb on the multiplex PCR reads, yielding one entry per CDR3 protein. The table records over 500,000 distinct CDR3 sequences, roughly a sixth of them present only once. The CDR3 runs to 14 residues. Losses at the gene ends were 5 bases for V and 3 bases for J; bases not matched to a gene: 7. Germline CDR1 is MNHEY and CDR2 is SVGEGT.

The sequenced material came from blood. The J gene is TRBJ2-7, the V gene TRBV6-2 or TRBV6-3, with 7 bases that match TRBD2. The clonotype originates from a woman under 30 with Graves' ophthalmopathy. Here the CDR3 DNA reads TGTGCCAGCAGTCCCGGGACTAACATCTACGAGCAGTACTTC. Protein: CASSPGTNIYEQYF.